This T cell receptor (beta chain) was sequenced in a study of prognosis after radiotherapy for stage I lung cancer. Study-level information: The study included over 13 patients with newly diagnosed primary stage I lung tumors and about 5 with oligometastatic NSCLC after surgical resection of the primary tumor. Study conclusions and caveats: Usage of TRBV and TRBJ genes reportedly differed between metastatic and non-metastatic patients.

This clonotype has at least ten counts. What it binds is unknown. The germline gives CDR1 SGHRS, CDR2 YFSETQ. This CDR3 contains 16 residues. Losses at the gene ends were 5 bases for V and 0 bases for J; bases not matched to a gene: 9. Multiplex PCR in two rounds served to amplify TCR beta CDR3 from genomic DNA. Primers specific to each TRBV and TRBJ gene drove first-round PCR. TCRdb re-analysed the multiplex PCR reads in MiXCR, keeping a single row per CDR3 protein. The sample comprises about 17,000 distinct CDR3 sequences, around 29% of which are singletons, and approximately 33% rests with the top ten.

The receptor comes from a donor of 50 years or more with non-small cell lung cancer. The sample consisted of PBMCs, taken before or after stereotactic body radiation therapy (not recorded which). This chain connects TRBV5-1 to TRBJ2-3, with 7 bases identical to TRBD1. DNA for the CDR3: TGCGCCAGCAGTCGCGCCGGGACAGCTAGCACAGATACGCAGTATTTT. Translating gives CASSRAGTASTDTQYF.